Below are 18 T cell receptor beta chains sequenced from a single sample in a study of cytomegalovirus exposure and HLA in healthy donors. It was with 60 Vbeta and 13 Jbeta primers that the PCR ran. Some clones are missing from TCRdb's copy, which holds only in-frame ones; the method was immunoSEQ multiplex PCR. The sample has more than 150,000 clones; more than 75% are singletons. The sequencing input was PBMCs. These receptors all stem from a man aged 35 to 55 in good health and CMV-seronegative.

The rearrangement joins TRBV9 to TRBJ2-1; D not certain. The CDR3 loop spans 15 amino acids. Trimming removed 3 bases at V and 0 bases at J, with 10 bases between. From germline, CDR1 is SGDLS and CDR2 YYNGEE. The CDR3 region is CASSAQVSSYNEQFF. In nucleotides, the CDR3 is TGTGCCAGCAGCGCTCAGGTTAGCTCCTACAATGAGCAGTTCTTC.

The chain is built from TRBV19 and TRBJ2-3; TRBD2 matches at 10 bases. CDR3 length equals 13 residues. Germline V gives CDR1 LNHDA, CDR2 SQIVND (reference sequence). The J segment lost 6 bases and the V segment lost 7 bases, leaving 4 bases of the junction unmatched. Here the CDR3 reads CASNSGGTDTQYF. CDR3 sequence (DNA): TGTGCCAGTAATAGCGGGGGGACGGATACGCAGTATTTT.

The chain has TRBV4-2 and TRBJ2-5; TRBD2 matches 7 bases. The trim removed 1 base at V and 4 bases at J, leaving 6 bases unmatched. CDR1 is LGHNA, CDR2 YNFKEQ, per germline. This CDR3 spans 15 amino acids. CDR3 protein: CASSQGSREGETQYF. CDR3 in DNA: TGTGCCAGCAGCCAAGGCTCTAGGGAGGGAGAGACCCAGTACTTC.

The rearrangement uses TRBV9 and TRBJ1-2; no firm D call. CDR1 is SGDLS, CDR2 YYNGEE, per germline. This CDR3 contains 12 residues. Trimming removed 3 bases at V and 5 bases at J, with 8 bases between. As DNA, the CDR3 is TGTGCCAGCAGCGCCGGACTTTATGGCTACACCTTC. This gives the protein CASSAGLYGYTF.

This chain joins TRBV30 and TRBJ2-7; 11 nucleotides line up with TRBD1. V shed 0 bases, J shed 4 bases, and the junction held 11 bases outside the gene matches. CDR1 and CDR2 (germline): GTSNPN, SVGIG (reference sequence). CDR3 length: 17 amino acids. This CDR3 reads CAWSVGEGRDRGYEQYF. CDR3 bases: TGTGCCTGGAGTGTGGGAGAGGGTCGGGACAGGGGGTACGAGCAGTACTTC.

A single count supports this clone. The V gene is TRBV5-1, the J gene TRBJ2-7; TRBD1 matches at 10 bases. CDR1 and CDR2 (germline): SGHRS, YFSETQ. CDR3 length: 16 residues. The trim removed 4 bases at V and 2 bases at J, leaving 9 bases unmatched. The chain's CDR3 is CASSPTGGPTTYEQYF. The CDR3, as DNA: TGCGCCAGCAGCCCGACAGGGGGCCCAACCACCTACGAGCAGTACTTC.

V and J are TRBV29-1 and TRBJ1-1, with D possibly TRBD1 on 6 matching bases. CDR3 length: 12 amino acids. CDR1 is SQVTM and CDR2 is ANQGSEA in the germline V gene. V lost 5 bases to trimming and J lost 7 bases, with 14 bases between them. This CDR3 is CSVRRDIHEAFF. The DNA for the CDR3 is TGCAGCGTTCGCCGGGACATTCATGAAGCTTTCTTT.

The rearrangement joins TRBV19 to TRBJ1-1; 9 positions agree with TRBD1. The CDR3 covers 14 residues. The trim removed 4 bases at V and 4 bases at J, leaving 4 bases unmatched. Germline V gene lookup returns CDR1 LNHDA and CDR2 SQIVND (reference sequence). The CDR3 DNA sequence: TGTGCCAGTAGTAAGACAGGGGGGGGCACTGAAGCTTTCTTT. Encoded protein: CASSKTGGGTEAFF.

The gene calls are TRBV11-1 and TRBJ2-7, with D unclear. The V end lost 5 bases, the J end lost 7 bases, and 24 bases lay between the germline ends. Germline CDR1 is SGHAT and CDR2 is FQDESV (reference sequence). CDR3 length: 16 amino acids. CDR3 nucleotides: TGTGCCAGCAGCCCCCAGGTAGGCGATTGGGTCCAGGAGCAGTACTTC. Its protein product is CASSPQVGDWVQEQYF.

This clone was found once. J is TRBJ2-3 and V is TRBV4-3, with a possible D match to TRBD1 (6 bases). The V and J ends lost 0 bases and 6 bases respectively, with 10 bases between them. The CDR3 extends over 14 amino acids. Germline CDR1 is LGHNA and CDR2 is YSLEER. The CDR3 DNA reads as TGCGCCAGCAGCCAAGAGGGGGCCGTCGATACGCAGTATTTT. Translated: CASSQEGAVDTQYF.

The chain recombines TRBV30 with TRBJ2-3, with 7 bases aligning to TRBD2. The trim removed 5 bases at V and 3 bases at J, leaving 11 bases unmatched. CDR3 size: 15 residues. Looked up from germline, CDR1 is GTSNPN and CDR2 is SVGIG (reference sequence). The CDR3 sequence is CAWSLLAAPTDTQYF. The CDR3 region has the DNA TGTGCCTGGTCGCTCCTAGCGGCCCCAACAGATACGCAGTATTTT. The whole variable domain, remainder taken from reference TRBV30 and TRBJ2-3, is SQTIHQWPATLVQPVGSPLSLECTVEGTSNPNLYWYRQAAGRGLQLLFYSVGIGQISSEVPQNLSASRPQDRQFILSSKKLLLSDSGFYLCAWSLLAAPTDTQYFGPGTRLTVL.

The rearrangement joins TRBV7-3 to TRBJ2-3; TRBD2 matches 11 bases. The V and J ends lost 3 bases and 2 bases, in that order; junction bases with no gene match: 1. The CDR3 spans 15 residues. Looked up from germline, CDR1 is SGHTA and CDR2 is FQGTGA. CDR3 in amino acids: CASSLGLADTDTQYF. Written as DNA, the CDR3 is TGTGCCAGCAGCTTGGGACTAGCGGACACAGATACGCAGTATTTT. Supplemented by reference TRBV7-3 and TRBJ2-3, the full variable domain reads GAGVSQTPSNKVTEKGKYVELRCDPISGHTALYWYRQSLGQGPEFLIYFQGTGAADDSGLPNDRFFAVRPEGSVSTLKIQRTERGDSAVYLCASSLGLADTDTQYFGPGTRLTVL.

The rearrangement uses TRBV7-2 and TRBJ1-2; tentatively, D is TRBD1 (5 bases). Trimming shortened V by 3 bases and J by 0 bases, and 5 bases separated the two germline ends. The germline V gene encodes CDR1 SGHTA and CDR2 FQGNSA. This CDR3 region has 13 residues. The CDR3 DNA reads TGTGCCAGCAGCTTGACAGCTAACTATGGCTACACCTTC. Its protein product is CASSLTANYGYTF.

The V gene is TRBV27, the J gene TRBJ2-5; 7 nucleotides align to TRBD1. The CDR3 covers 14 residues. Germline CDR1 is MNHEY and CDR2 is SMNVEV (reference sequence). The trim removed 6 bases at V and 4 bases at J, leaving 8 bases unmatched. Written as DNA, the CDR3 is TGTGCCAGCAGCCCACAGGGGTGGGGAGAGACCCAGTACTTC. It yields the protein CASSPQGWGETQYF.

The chain combines TRBV19 with TRBJ1-1, with a weak D call TRBD1 (6 bases). The V end was cut by 0 bases, the J end by 4 bases, with 12 bases between. The CDR3 spans 15 residues. Germline loops: CDR1 LNHDA, CDR2 SQIVND (reference sequence). CDR3 amino acids: CASSIDAGEGTEAFF. CDR3 nucleotides: TGTGCCAGTAGTATAGATGCAGGGGAGGGCACTGAAGCTTTCTTT.

The V call is TRBV6-5, the J call TRBJ2-3, with 8 bases matching TRBD2. Germline lookup yields CDR1 MNHEY and CDR2 SVGAGI. The V gene end was trimmed by 4 bases and the J gene end by 3 bases; junction bases not matched to a gene: 6. This CDR3 comprises 15 residues. CDR3 DNA sequence: TGTGCCAGCAGTTCACCTGGACTAGCAACAGATACGCAGTATTTT. This encodes CASSSPGLATDTQYF.

The genes are TRBV5-1 and TRBJ2-5, with 10 bases identical to TRBD1. Unmatched junction bases numbered 1, after V lost 3 bases and J lost 2 bases. This CDR3 is 14 amino acids long. Germline CDR1 SGHRS, CDR2 YFSETQ. CDR3 coding DNA: TGCGCCAGCAGCTCGGACAGGGGGCAAGAGACCCAGTACTTC. This encodes CASSSDRGQETQYF.

CDR3 nucleotide sequence: TGTGCCAGCAGCCCGGAGGGCCGGGAAACAGGCTACACCTTC. It specifies CASSPEGRETGYTF. V usage is TRBV5-4 and J usage is TRBJ1-2; no reliable D call. CDR3 length: 14 amino acids. Between the trimmed V and J ends, which lost 4 bases and 8 bases, there was a span of 18 bases. The germline CDR1 and CDR2 sequences are SGHNT and YYREEE (reference sequence).